This TCR beta chain was observed in a study of human T cells and chemical hapten exposure. Study information: For sensitization, 2% DPC was applied to an approximately 2 cm by approximately 2 cm patch of upper inner arm skin.

Germline values: CDR1 SEHNR, CDR2 FQNEAQ (reference sequence). This CDR3 region has 12 residues. The V and J ends lost 3 bases and 3 bases respectively, with 5 bases between them. Time point noted: patch test 1, 2 weeks after DPC sensitization. Described treatment: therapeutic diphenylcyclopropenone sensitization with weekly scalp DPC. The starting material, unfractionated whole blood, was used for total RNA extraction. TCRdb re-derived calls from the RACE reads in MiXCR, one entry per CDR3 protein. The top ten hold 3.5% of the sample, which has more than 70,000 distinct CDR3 sequences, 12% seen once.

The sequencing used whole blood, collected in connection with sensitization to the hapten diphenylcyclopropenone (DPC). The receptor was derived from a woman aged 55-70 years with alopecia areata. Some clones in this sample may be carry-over from other donors' samples. This sequence joins TRBV7-9 and TRBJ1-2; D gene ambiguous. Here the CDR3 DNA reads TGTGCCAGCAGCTTTGCAGACTATGGCTACACCTTC. Translating it yields CASSFADYGYTF.